Following are 5 T cell receptor beta chains from one sample sequenced in a study of blood T cell repertoires in COVID-19. Repertoires were generated with immunoSEQ multiplex PCR, while TCRdb's copy carries only in-frame clones and drops some. The repertoire has roughly 250,000 clones, roughly 88% of them found once; the top ten carry under 3%. Sequencing input: PBMCs or T cells enriched from blood (not recorded which). The receptors here all came from a woman aged 40 to 55 with acute COVID-19.

The chain has TRBV9 and TRBJ1-3; no clear D gene. Between the trimmed V and J ends, which lost 0 bases and 0 bases, there was a span of 13 bases. Germline loops: CDR1 SGDLS, CDR2 YYNGEE. This CDR3 spans 17 amino acids. The CDR3 spells CASSVDAARASGNTIYF. DNA for the CDR3: TGTGCCAGCAGCGTAGACGCAGCGAGGGCCTCTGGAAACACCATATATTTT.

This clone has more than one count but fewer than ten. This chain uses TRBV7-9 with TRBJ1-4, with TRBD1 matching over 7 bases. Germline values: CDR1 SEHNR, CDR2 FQNEAQ (reference sequence). V lost 5 bases to trimming and J lost 4 bases; unmatched junction nucleotides: 4. CDR3 size: 14 residues. The CDR3 here is CASSDTGVNEKLFF. The CDR3 bases are TGTGCCAGCAGCGATACAGGGGTTAATGAAAAACTGTTTTTT.

J is TRBJ2-2 and V is TRBV24-1; TRBD1 aligns across 10 bases. CDR1 KGHDR and CDR2 SFDVKD come from the germline V gene. V lost 4 bases, J lost 4 bases, and 11 bases stayed unmatched. This CDR3 spans 18 amino acids. The CDR3 spells CATSDQLPGQGFTGELFF. In nucleotides, the CDR3 is TGTGCCACCAGTGACCAACTTCCGGGACAGGGGTTCACCGGGGAGCTGTTTTTT.

The chain carries TRBV6-5 and TRBJ1-5; 9 nucleotides align to TRBD1. Germline trimming cut 8 bases from V and 6 bases from J; bases unmatched to any gene: 2. The germline V gene has CDR1 MNHEY and CDR2 SVGAGI. The CDR3 is made up of 12 amino acids. CDR3 amino acids: CASGTGFQPQHF. For the CDR3, the DNA is TGTGCCAGCGGGACAGGGTTTCAGCCCCAGCATTTT.

The rearrangement uses TRBV6-5 and TRBJ2-3; weak D call: TRBD1 (6 bases). From germline, CDR1 is MNHEY and CDR2 SVGAGI. Trimming shortened V by 8 bases and J by 0 bases, and 9 bases separated the two germline ends. The CDR3 extends over 13 amino acids. The CDR3 region has the DNA TGTGCCAGCTCAGGGGCGAGCACAGATACGCAGTATTTT. It yields the protein CASSGASTDTQYF.